What follows are 11 T cell receptor beta chains derived from one specimen sequenced in a study of blood T cell repertoires in COVID-19. The repertoire was sequenced with immunoSEQ multiplex PCR; TCRdb's copy has only in-frame clones and lacks some. This table has about 200,000 clones, 80% to 90% appearing once. The sample consisted of PBMCs or T cells enriched from blood (not recorded which). All receptors derive from a woman between 40 and 50 years old with acute COVID-19.

The genes are TRBV5-1 and TRBJ1-2; 7 bases agree with TRBD1. Trimming removed 1 base from V and 4 bases from J; junction bases left unmatched: 7. The CDR3 is 15 residues long. CDR1 is SGHRS, CDR2 YFSETQ, per germline. In nucleotides, the CDR3 is TGCGCCAGCAGCTTGACCAGGGGGTTGGGCTATGGCTACACCTTC. It yields the protein CASSLTRGLGYGYTF.

This chain connects TRBV6-2 or TRBV6-3 to TRBJ2-1, with D tentatively TRBD2 (6 bases). V lost 5 bases and J 6 bases, leaving 8 bases between the germline ends. Germline CDR1 MNHEY, CDR2 SVGEGT. The CDR3 contains 12 residues. The CDR3 sequence is CASSNSGNEQFF. In nucleotides, the CDR3 is TGTGCCAGCAGTAATAGCGGCAATGAGCAGTTCTTC.

V gene TRBV5-6 combines with J gene TRBJ1-2; weak D call: TRBD1 (6 bases). Germline V gene lookup returns CDR1 SGHDT and CDR2 YYEEEE. This CDR3 region has 15 residues. The ends were cut back, 3 bases at V and 5 bases at J, with 17 bases in the middle. The CDR3 nucleotides are TGTGCCAGCAGCTCTTTTATGGGGGCTCATTATGGCTACACCTTC. Translating gives CASSSFMGAHYGYTF.

V usage is TRBV4-2 and J usage is TRBJ2-1; 7 nucleotides agree with TRBD2. The trim removed 4 bases at V and 5 bases at J, leaving 14 bases unmatched. CDR3 length: 17 residues. The germline V gene encodes CDR1 LGHNA and CDR2 YNFKEQ. The chain's CDR3 is CASSLVAGGIGDNEQFF. CDR3 nucleotide sequence: TGTGCCAGCAGCCTGGTAGCGGGTGGTATAGGGGACAATGAGCAGTTCTTC.

The rearrangement joins TRBV28 to TRBJ1-2; D uncertain. CDR3 length equals 12 residues. Trimming left V 2 bases short and J 8 bases short, with 9 bases between. Germline CDR1 is MDHEN and CDR2 is SYDVKM. This CDR3 reads CASSLLTGGYTF. The CDR3 nucleotides are TGTGCCAGCAGTTTACTGACGGGGGGCTACACCTTC.

This CDR3 is CATSDSRLAVTDTQYF. DNA of the CDR3: TGTGCCACCAGTGATTCGAGGCTAGCGGTCACAGATACGCAGTATTTT. The J gene is TRBJ2-3, the V gene TRBV24-1, with TRBD2 matching over 7 bases. In germline, CDR1 is KGHDR, CDR2 SFDVKD. CDR3 length equals 16 residues. The V gene end was trimmed by 2 bases and the J gene end by 2 bases; junction bases not matched to a gene: 6.

The chain has TRBV6-5 and TRBJ1-1; the match to TRBD1 covers 7 bases. The CDR3 totals 14 residues. The germline gives CDR1 MNHEY, CDR2 SVGAGI. J gave up 1 base and V 6 bases, and 5 bases lay outside the gene matches. CDR3 in DNA: TGTGCCAGCAGCGAGGACAGGAAGAACACTGAAGCTTTCTTT. It specifies CASSEDRKNTEAFF.

This sequence joins TRBV11-2 and TRBJ2-1; perhaps TRBD2 as D (6 bases). The germline gives CDR1 SGHAT, CDR2 FQNNGV. Trimming left V 4 bases short and J 2 bases short, with 15 bases between. This CDR3 is built from 16 residues. Here the CDR3 reads CASSSMDGGTYNEQFF. The CDR3 nucleotides read TGTGCCAGCAGCTCAATGGACGGGGGAACCTACAATGAGCAGTTCTTC.

This clone has a handful of counts. The chain employs TRBV7-9 and TRBJ1-3, with D tentatively TRBD1 (5 bases). This CDR3 comprises 12 residues. With 6 bases removed from V and 2 bases from J, the gap between germline ends came to 5 bases. Germline CDR1 reads SEHNR; CDR2 reads FQNEAQ (reference sequence). CDR3 bases: TGTGCCAGCAGGGGGCCTGGAAACACCATATATTTT. Encoded protein: CASRGPGNTIYF. Complete variable domain (other parts from reference TRBV7-9 and TRBJ1-3): DTGVSQNPRHKITKRGQNVTFRCDPISEHNRLYWYRQTLGQGPEFLTYFQNEAQLEKSRLLSDRFSAERPKGSFSTLEIQRTEQGDSAMYLCASRGPGNTIYFGEGSWLTVV.

This chain links TRBV7-8 with TRBJ1-5; D perhaps matches TRBD1 (5 bases). The germline CDR1 and CDR2 sequences are SGHVS and FQNEAQ. V gave up 3 bases and J gave up 1 base, with 10 bases separating them. The length of the CDR3 is 15 residues. CDR3 protein: CASSFRQGSNQPQHF. As DNA, the CDR3 is TGTGCCAGCAGCTTCCGCCAGGGAAGCAATCAGCCCCAGCATTTT.

This chain joins TRBV28 and TRBJ2-1, with 7 bases matching TRBD2. Germline V CDR1 and CDR2: MDHEN, SYDVKM. J gave up 2 bases and V 5 bases, and 9 bases lay outside the gene matches. This CDR3 spans 16 amino acids. The CDR3 sequence is CASSPEGTKAYNEQFF. The CDR3 DNA is TGTGCCAGCAGTCCCGAGGGGACTAAAGCCTACAATGAGCAGTTCTTC.